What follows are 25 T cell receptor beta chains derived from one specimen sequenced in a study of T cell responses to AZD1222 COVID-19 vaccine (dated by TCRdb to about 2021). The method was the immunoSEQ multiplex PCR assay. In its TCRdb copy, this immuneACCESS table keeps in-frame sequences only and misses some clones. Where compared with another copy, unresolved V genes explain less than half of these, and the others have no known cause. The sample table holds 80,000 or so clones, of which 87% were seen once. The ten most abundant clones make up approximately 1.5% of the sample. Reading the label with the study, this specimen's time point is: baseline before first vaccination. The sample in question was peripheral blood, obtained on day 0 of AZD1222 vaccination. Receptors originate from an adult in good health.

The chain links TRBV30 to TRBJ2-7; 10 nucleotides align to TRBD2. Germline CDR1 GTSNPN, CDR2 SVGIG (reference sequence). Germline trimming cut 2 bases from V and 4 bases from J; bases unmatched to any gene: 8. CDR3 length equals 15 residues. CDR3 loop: CAWSPKREGRYEQYF. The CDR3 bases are TGTGCCTGGAGTCCCAAGCGGGAGGGCCGATACGAGCAGTACTTC.

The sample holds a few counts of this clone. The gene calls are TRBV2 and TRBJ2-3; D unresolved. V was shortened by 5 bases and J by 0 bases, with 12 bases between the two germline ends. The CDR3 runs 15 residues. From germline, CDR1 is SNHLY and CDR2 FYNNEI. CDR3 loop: CASSLQQTSTDTQYF. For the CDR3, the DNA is TGTGCCAGCAGTCTACAACAAACTAGCACAGATACGCAGTATTTT.

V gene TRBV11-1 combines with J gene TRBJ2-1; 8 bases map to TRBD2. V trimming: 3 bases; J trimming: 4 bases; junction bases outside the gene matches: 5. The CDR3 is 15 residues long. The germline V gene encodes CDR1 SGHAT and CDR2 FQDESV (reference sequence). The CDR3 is CASSLSGSEYNEQFF. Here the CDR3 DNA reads TGTGCCAGCAGCTTGAGCGGGAGCGAGTACAATGAGCAGTTCTTC.

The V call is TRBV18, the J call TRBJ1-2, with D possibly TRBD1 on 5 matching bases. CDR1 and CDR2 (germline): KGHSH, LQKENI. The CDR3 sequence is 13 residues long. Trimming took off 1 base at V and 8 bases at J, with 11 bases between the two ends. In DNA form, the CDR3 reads TGTGCCAGCTCACCACTGGGGGAGGGCGGCTACACCTTC. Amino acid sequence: CASSPLGEGGYTF. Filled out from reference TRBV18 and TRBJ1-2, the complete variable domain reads NAGVMQNPRHLVRRRGQEARLRCSPMKGHSHVYWYRQLPEEGLKFMVYLQKENIIDESGMPKERFSAEFPKEGPSILRIQQVVRGDSAAYFCASSPLGEGGYTFGSGTRLTVV.

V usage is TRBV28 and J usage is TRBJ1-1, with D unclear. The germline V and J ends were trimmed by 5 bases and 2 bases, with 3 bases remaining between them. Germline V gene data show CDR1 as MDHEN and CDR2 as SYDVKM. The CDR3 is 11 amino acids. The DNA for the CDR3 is TGTGCCAGCAGTGGCAACACTGAAGCTTTCTTT. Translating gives CASSGNTEAFF. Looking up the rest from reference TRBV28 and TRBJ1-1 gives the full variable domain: DVKVTQSSRYLVKRTGEKVFLECVQDMDHENMFWYRQDPGLGLRLIYFSYDVKMKEKGDIPEGYSVSREKKERFSLILESASTNQTSMYLCASSGNTEAFFGQGTRLTVV.

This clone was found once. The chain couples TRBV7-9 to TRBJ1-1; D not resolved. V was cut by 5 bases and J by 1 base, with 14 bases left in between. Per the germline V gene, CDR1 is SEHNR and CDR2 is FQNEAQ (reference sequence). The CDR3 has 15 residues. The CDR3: CASSDIGQTNTEAFF. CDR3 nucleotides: TGTGCCAGCAGCGATATCGGTCAGACGAACACTGAAGCTTTCTTT.

The CDR3 loop is CASSFARQSGNTIYF. CDR3 DNA: TGTGCCAGCAGCTTCGCAAGGCAGTCTGGAAACACCATATATTTT. The J gene is TRBJ1-3, the V gene TRBV5-4, with no clear D. Germline lookup yields CDR1 SGHNT and CDR2 YYREEE (reference sequence). V lost 2 bases and J 1 base, leaving 10 bases between the germline ends. This CDR3 region has 15 residues.

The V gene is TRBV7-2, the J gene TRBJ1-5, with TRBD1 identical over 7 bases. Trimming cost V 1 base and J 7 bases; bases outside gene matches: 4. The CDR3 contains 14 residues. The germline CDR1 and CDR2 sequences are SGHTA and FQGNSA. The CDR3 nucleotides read TGTGCCAGCAGCTTAGGACAGGGACCCCAGCCCCAGCATTTT. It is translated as CASSLGQGPQPQHF.

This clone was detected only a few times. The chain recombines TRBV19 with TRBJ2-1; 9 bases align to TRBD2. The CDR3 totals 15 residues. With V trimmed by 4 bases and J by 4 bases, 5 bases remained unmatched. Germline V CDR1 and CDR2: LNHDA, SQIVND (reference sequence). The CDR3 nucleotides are TGTGCCAGTAGTACCCGGACTAGCGAGTACAATGAGCAGTTCTTC. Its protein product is CASSTRTSEYNEQFF.

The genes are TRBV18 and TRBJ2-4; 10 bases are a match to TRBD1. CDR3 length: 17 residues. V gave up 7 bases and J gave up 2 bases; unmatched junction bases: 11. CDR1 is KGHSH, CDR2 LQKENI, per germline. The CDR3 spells CASFPGQGKEPKNIQYF. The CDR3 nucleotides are TGTGCCAGCTTTCCGGGACAGGGGAAGGAGCCCAAAAACATTCAGTACTTC.

CDR3 nucleotides: TGTGCCTGGAGTGTCCTAGTTGAAGCTTTCTTT. Protein product: CAWSVLVEAFF. The J gene is TRBJ1-1, the V gene TRBV30; unclear D gene. Germline loops: CDR1 GTSNPN, CDR2 SVGIG (reference sequence). Deletions cut 0 bases from V and 7 bases from J, with 6 bases between. This CDR3 contains 11 residues.

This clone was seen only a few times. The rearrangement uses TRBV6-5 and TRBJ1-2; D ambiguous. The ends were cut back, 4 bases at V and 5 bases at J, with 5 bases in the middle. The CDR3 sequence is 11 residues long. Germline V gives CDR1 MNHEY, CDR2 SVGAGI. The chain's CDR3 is CASSSLYGYTF. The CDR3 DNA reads TGTGCCAGCAGTTCGCTATATGGCTACACCTTC.

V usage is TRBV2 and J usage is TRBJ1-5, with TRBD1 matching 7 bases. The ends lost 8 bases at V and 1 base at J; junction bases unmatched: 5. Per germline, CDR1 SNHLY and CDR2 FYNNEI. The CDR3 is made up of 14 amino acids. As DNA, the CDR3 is TGTGCCAGCGGGGACAGCTTGAGCAATCAGCCCCAGCATTTT. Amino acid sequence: CASGDSLSNQPQHF.

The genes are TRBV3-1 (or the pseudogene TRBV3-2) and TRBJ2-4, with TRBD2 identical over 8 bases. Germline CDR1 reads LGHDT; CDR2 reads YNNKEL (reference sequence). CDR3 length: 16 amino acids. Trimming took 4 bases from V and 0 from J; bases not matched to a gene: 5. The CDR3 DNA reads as TGTGCCAGCAGCCCTGCGGGGGGCCGAGCCAAAAACATTCAGTACTTC. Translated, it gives CASSPAGGRAKNIQYF.

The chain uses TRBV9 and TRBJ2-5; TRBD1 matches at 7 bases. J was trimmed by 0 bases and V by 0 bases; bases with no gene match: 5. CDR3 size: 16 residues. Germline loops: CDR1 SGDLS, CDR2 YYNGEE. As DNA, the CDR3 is TGTGCCAGCAGCGTAGGGACAGGACGGTACCAAGAGACCCAGTACTTC. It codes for CASSVGTGRYQETQYF.

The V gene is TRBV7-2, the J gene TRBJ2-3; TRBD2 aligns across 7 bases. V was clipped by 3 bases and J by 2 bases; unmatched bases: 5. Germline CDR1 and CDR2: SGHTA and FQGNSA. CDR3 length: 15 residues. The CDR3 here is CASSFPAGTTDTQYF. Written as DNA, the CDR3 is TGTGCCAGCAGCTTTCCAGCGGGGACCACAGATACGCAGTATTTT.

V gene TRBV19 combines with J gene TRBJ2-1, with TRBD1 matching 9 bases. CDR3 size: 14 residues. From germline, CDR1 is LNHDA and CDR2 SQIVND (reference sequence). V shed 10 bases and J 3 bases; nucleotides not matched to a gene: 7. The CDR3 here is CATWDRELYNEQFF. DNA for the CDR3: TGTGCCACCTGGGACAGGGAGCTCTACAATGAGCAGTTCTTC. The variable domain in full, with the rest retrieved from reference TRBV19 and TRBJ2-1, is DGGITQSPKYLFRKEGQNVTLSCEQNLNHDAMYWYRQDPGQGLRLIYYSQIVNDFQKGDIAEGYSVSREKKESFPLTVTSAQKNPTAFYLCATWDRELYNEQFFGPGTRLTVL.

CDR3: CASSPPRGLVTEAFF. CDR3 nucleotide sequence: TGTGCCAGTAGCCCCCCCCGGGGGCTGGTTACTGAAGCTTTCTTT. The gene calls are TRBV19 and TRBJ1-1; TRBD1 might be the D (6 bases). V was clipped by 6 bases and J by 5 bases, with 19 bases between them. This CDR3 has 15 amino acids. The V gene's germline CDR1 is LNHDA and CDR2 SQIVND (reference sequence).

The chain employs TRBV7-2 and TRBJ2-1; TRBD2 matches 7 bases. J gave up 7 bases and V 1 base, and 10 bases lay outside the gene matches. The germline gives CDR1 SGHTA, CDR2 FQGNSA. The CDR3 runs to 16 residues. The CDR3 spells CASSLEVGGPRNEQFF. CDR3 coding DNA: TGTGCCAGCAGCTTAGAGGTGGGAGGGCCGAGGAATGAGCAGTTCTTC.

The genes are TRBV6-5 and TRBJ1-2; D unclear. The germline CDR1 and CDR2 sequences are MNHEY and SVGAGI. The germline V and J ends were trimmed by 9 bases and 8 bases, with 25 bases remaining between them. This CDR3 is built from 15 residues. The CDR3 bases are TGTGCCAGTAGCAGCGCGCTGACGGTGGCGCGGGGCTACACCTTC. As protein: CASSSALTVARGYTF.

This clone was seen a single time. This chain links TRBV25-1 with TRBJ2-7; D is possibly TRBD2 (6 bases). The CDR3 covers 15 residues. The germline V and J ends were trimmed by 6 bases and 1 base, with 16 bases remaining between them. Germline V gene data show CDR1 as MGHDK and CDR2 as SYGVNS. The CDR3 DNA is TGTGCCAGCAGAGGCGGGACTCACAAATCCTACGAGCAGTACTTC. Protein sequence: CASRGGTHKSYEQYF.

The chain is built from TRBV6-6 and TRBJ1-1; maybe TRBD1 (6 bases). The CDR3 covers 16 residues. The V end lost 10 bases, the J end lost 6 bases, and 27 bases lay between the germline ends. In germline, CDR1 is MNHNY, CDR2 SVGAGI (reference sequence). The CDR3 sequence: CAIGPRDINRGAEAFF. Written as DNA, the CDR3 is TGTGCCATCGGACCACGGGACATTAATCGGGGCGCTGAAGCTTTCTTT.

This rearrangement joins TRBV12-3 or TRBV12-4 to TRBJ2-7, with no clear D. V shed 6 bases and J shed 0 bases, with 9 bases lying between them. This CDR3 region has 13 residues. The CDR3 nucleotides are TGTGCCAGCAGGATTTCAAGCTCCTACGAGCAGTACTTC. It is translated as CASRISSSYEQYF.

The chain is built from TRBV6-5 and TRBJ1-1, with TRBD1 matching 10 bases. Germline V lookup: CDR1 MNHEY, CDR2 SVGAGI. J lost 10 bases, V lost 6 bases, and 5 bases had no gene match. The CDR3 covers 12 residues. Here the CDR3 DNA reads TGTGCCAGCAGCTTCCGGACAGGGGGAGCTTTCTTT. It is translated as CASSFRTGGAFF.

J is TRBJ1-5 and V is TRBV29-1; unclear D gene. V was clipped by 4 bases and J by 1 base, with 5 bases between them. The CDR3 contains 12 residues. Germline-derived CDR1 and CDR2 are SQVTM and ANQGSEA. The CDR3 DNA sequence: TGCAGCGTTGGCTGGAGCAATCAGCCCCAGCATTTT. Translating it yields CSVGWSNQPQHF.